This entry lists 9 T cell receptor beta chains sequenced from one sample in a study of blood T cell repertoires in COVID-19. The data were produced by immunoSEQ multiplex PCR, yet TCRdb's version contains in-frame clones alone and is incomplete. The sample includes approximately 220,000 clones, around 89% of them seen just once. Sequencing input: PBMCs or T cells enriched from blood (not recorded which). The source is a man aged 25 to 45 who had recovered from COVID-19.

This clone has only one observation. The chain joins TRBV9 to TRBJ1-5; TRBD1 aligns across 9 bases. The CDR3 sequence is 15 residues long. Germline CDR1 reads SGDLS; CDR2 reads YYNGEE. J was trimmed by 4 bases and V by 4 bases; bases with no gene match: 6. The CDR3 DNA sequence: TGTGCCAGCAGCCCTCCCGGGACAGGGAATCAGCCCCAGCATTTT. Amino acid sequence: CASSPPGTGNQPQHF.

The chain couples TRBV3-1 (or the pseudogene TRBV3-2) to TRBJ1-3; D is unclear. The CDR3 is 17 amino acids. Germline-derived CDR1 and CDR2 are LGHDT and YNNKEL (reference sequence). Trimming removed 2 bases at V and 0 bases at J, with 14 bases between. CDR3 residues: CASSQIPTRYSGNTIYF. Here the CDR3 DNA reads TGTGCCAGCAGCCAAATCCCGACTCGTTACTCTGGAAACACCATATATTTT.

CDR3 DNA: TGTGCCAGCAGTTACTCATCGGGGGAATTTTACGAGCAGTACTTC. As protein: CASSYSSGEFYEQYF. The chain is built from TRBV6-5 and TRBJ2-7; D might be TRBD2 (6 bases). V was trimmed by 0 bases and J by 4 bases, leaving 13 bases between them. This CDR3 spans 15 amino acids. Germline CDR1 and CDR2: MNHEY and SVGAGI.

The chain is built from TRBV5-1 and TRBJ2-2; 7 bases are a match to TRBD2. In germline, CDR1 is SGHRS, CDR2 YFSETQ. CDR3 length equals 16 residues. V lost 0 bases and J lost 5; bases outside the gene matches: 7. DNA for the CDR3: TGCGCCAGCAGCTTGGATGCGGGAGCAGGAACCGGGGAGCTGTTTTTT. This translates into CASSLDAGAGTGELFF.

The chain is built from TRBV19 and TRBJ2-3, with 8 bases fitting TRBD2. Germline loops: CDR1 LNHDA, CDR2 SQIVND (reference sequence). V shed 9 bases and J 4 bases; nucleotides not matched to a gene: 9. CDR3 length: 14 amino acids. CDR3 in amino acids: CASKAGVVSDTQYF. The CDR3 coding sequence is TGTGCCAGCAAAGCGGGAGTTGTATCAGATACGCAGTATTTT.

V is TRBV14 and J is TRBJ1-2; weak D call: TRBD1 (5 bases). CDR1 and CDR2 from the germline V gene are SGHDN and FVKESK. The V end was cut by 0 bases, the J end by 4 bases, with 12 bases between. The CDR3 totals 15 residues. CDR3 nucleotides: TGTGCCAGCAGCCAAGAGAGGGCGGGGGTCTATGGCTACACCTTC. Amino acids: CASSQERAGVYGYTF.

In DNA form, the CDR3 reads TGTGCCAGCAGACTTCCCACAGGGGGCACTGAAGCTTTCTTT. This translates into CASRLPTGGTEAFF. The chain employs TRBV28 and TRBJ1-1, with 8 positions matching TRBD1. Germline values: CDR1 MDHEN, CDR2 SYDVKM. The CDR3 is made up of 14 amino acids. Germline trimming cut 6 bases from V and 4 bases from J; bases unmatched to any gene: 7.

The rearrangement uses TRBV19 and TRBJ2-7; TRBD2 matches 11 bases. Trimming cost V 2 bases and J 4 bases; bases outside gene matches: 4. This CDR3 region has 15 residues. Per the germline V gene, CDR1 is LNHDA and CDR2 is SQIVND (reference sequence). DNA for the CDR3: TGTGCCAGTAGTATAACCCTAGCGGGAGGATACGAGCAGTACTTC. Protein: CASSITLAGGYEQYF. Supplemented by reference TRBV19 and TRBJ2-7, the full variable domain reads DGGITQSPKYLFRKEGQNVTLSCEQNLNHDAMYWYRQDPGQGLRLIYYSQIVNDFQKGDIAEGYSVSREKKESFPLTVTSAQKNPTAFYLCASSITLAGGYEQYFGPGTRLTVT.

V gene TRBV13 combines with J gene TRBJ2-5; TRBD2 agrees at 11 bases. CDR3 size: 16 residues. CDR1 is PRHDT, CDR2 FYEKMQ, per germline (reference sequence). J gave up 2 bases and V 5 bases, and 7 bases lay outside the gene matches. The CDR3 is CASSAVAGGGQETQYF. The CDR3 nucleotides are TGTGCCAGCAGCGCCGTAGCGGGGGGGGGTCAAGAGACCCAGTACTTC. The whole variable domain, remainder taken from reference TRBV13 and TRBJ2-5, is AAGVIQSPRHLIKEKRETATLKCYPIPRHDTVYWYQQGPGQDPQFLISFYEKMQSDKGSIPDRFSAQQFSDYHSELNMSSLELGDSALYFCASSAVAGGGQETQYFGPGTRLLVL.